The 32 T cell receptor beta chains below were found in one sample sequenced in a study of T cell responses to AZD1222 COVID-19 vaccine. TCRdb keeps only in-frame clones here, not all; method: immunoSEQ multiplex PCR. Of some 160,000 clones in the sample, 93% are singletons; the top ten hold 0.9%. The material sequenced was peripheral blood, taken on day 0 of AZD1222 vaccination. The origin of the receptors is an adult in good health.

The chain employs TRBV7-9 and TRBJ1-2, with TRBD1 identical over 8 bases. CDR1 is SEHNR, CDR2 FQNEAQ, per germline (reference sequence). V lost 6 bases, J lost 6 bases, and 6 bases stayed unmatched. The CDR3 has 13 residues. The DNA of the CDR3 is TGTGCCAGCAGTGAACAGGGGGTTCATGGCTACACCTTC. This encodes CASSEQGVHGYTF.

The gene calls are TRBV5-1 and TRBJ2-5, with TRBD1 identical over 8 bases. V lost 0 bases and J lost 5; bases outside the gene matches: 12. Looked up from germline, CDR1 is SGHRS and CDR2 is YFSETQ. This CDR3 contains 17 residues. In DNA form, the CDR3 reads TGCGCCAGCAGCTTGGTCCCCGGGACAGGTGATGGGGAGACCCAGTACTTC. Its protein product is CASSLVPGTGDGETQYF.

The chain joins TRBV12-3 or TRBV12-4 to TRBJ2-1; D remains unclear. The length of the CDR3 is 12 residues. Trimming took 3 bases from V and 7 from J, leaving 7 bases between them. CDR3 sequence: CASSFAPNEQFF. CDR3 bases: TGTGCCAGCAGTTTTGCACCTAATGAGCAGTTCTTC.

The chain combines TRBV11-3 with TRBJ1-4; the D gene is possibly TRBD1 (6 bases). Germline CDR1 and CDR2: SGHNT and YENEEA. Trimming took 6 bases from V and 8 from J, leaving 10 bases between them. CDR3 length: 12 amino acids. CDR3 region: CASRQGGEKLFF. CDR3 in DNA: TGTGCCAGCAGACAGGGAGGCGAAAAACTGTTTTTT.

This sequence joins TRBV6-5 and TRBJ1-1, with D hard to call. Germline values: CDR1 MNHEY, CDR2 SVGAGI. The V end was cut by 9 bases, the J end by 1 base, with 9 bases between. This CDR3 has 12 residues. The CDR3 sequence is CASTWGNTEAFF. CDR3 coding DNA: TGTGCCAGTACCTGGGGGAACACTGAAGCTTTCTTT.

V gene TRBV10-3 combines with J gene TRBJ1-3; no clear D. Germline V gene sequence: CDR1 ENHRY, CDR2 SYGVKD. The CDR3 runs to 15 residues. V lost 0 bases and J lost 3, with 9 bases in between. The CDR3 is CAISESIPIGNTIYF. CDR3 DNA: TGTGCCATCAGTGAGTCGATCCCTATTGGAAACACCATATATTTT.

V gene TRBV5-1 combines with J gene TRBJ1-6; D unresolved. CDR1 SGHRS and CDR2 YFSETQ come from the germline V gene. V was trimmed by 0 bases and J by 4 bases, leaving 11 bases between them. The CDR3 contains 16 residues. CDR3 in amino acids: CASSLVLQRYNSPLHF. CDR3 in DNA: TGCGCCAGCAGCTTGGTTCTGCAAAGATATAATTCACCCCTCCACTTT. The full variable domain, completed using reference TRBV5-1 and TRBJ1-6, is KAGVTQTPRYLIKTRGQQVTLSCSPISGHRSVSWYQQTPGQGLQFLFEYFSETQRNKGNFPGRFSGRQFSNSRSEMNVSTLELGDSALYLCASSLVLQRYNSPLHFGNGTRLTVT.

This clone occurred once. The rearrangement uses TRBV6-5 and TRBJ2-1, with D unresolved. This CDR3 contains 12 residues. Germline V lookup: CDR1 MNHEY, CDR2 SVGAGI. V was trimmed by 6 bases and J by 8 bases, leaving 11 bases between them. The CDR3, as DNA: TGTGCCAGCAGCCAAATGGGTGATGAGCAGTTCTTC. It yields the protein CASSQMGDEQFF.

This CDR3 is CASSRKGTEAFF. In DNA, the CDR3 is TGTGCCAGTAGTAGAAAGGGCACTGAAGCTTTCTTT. The chain recombines TRBV19 with TRBJ1-1; D is ambiguous. V was shortened by 4 bases and J by 4 bases, with 7 bases between the two germline ends. The germline V gene has CDR1 LNHDA and CDR2 SQIVND (reference sequence). The CDR3 has 12 amino acids. The variable domain in full, completed from reference TRBV19 and TRBJ1-1, reads DGGITQSPKYLFRKEGQNVTLSCEQNLNHDAMYWYRQDPGQGLRLIYYSQIVNDFQKGDIAEGYSVSREKKESFPLTVTSAQKNPTAFYLCASSRKGTEAFFGQGTRLTVV.

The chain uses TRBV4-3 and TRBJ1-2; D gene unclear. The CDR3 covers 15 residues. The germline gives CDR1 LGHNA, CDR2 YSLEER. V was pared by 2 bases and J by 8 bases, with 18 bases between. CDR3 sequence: CASSQHGPPTGGYTF. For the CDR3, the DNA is TGCGCCAGCAGCCAACACGGGCCCCCTACGGGAGGCTACACCTTC.

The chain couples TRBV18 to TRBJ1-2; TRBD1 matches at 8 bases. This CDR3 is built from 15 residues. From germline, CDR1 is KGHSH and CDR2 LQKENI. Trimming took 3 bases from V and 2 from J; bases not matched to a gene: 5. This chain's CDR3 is CASSPSGDRNYGYTF. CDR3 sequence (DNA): TGTGCCAGCTCACCGAGCGGGGACAGGAACTATGGCTACACCTTC.

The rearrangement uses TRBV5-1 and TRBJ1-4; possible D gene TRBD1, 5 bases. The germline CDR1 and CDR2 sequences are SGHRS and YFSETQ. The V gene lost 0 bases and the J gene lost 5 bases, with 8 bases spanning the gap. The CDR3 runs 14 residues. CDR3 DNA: TGCGCCAGCAGCTTGGCGCAGGGCAATGAAAAACTGTTTTTT. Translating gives CASSLAQGNEKLFF.

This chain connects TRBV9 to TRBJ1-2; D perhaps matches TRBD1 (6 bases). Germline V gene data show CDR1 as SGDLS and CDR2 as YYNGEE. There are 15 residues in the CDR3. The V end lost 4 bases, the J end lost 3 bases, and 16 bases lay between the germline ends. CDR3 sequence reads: CASSPAGVWDYGYTF. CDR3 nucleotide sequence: TGTGCCAGCAGCCCCGCAGGGGTGTGGGACTATGGCTACACCTTC.

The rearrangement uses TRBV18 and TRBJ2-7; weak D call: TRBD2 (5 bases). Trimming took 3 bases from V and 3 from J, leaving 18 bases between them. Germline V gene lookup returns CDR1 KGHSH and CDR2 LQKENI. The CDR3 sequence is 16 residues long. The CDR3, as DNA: TGTGCCAGCTCACCGGGATCCTCACGGACTGACTACGAGCAGTACTTC. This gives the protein CASSPGSSRTDYEQYF.

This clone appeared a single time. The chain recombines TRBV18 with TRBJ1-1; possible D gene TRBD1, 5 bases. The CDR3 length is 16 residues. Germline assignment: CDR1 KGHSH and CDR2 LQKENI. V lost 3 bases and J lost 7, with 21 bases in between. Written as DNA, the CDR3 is TGTGCCAGCTCACCGTTCGACAGCCGCGAAACTAATGAAGCTTTCTTT. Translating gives CASSPFDSRETNEAFF.

CDR3 amino acids: CASRGEGSPLHF. CDR3 sequence (DNA): TGCGCCAGCAGGGGGGAAGGATCACCCCTCCACTTT. The chain carries TRBV5-1 and TRBJ1-6; D may be TRBD1 (5 bases). Between the trimmed V and J ends, which lost 5 bases and 10 bases, there was a span of 10 bases. The germline V gene encodes CDR1 SGHRS and CDR2 YFSETQ. The CDR3 totals 12 residues.

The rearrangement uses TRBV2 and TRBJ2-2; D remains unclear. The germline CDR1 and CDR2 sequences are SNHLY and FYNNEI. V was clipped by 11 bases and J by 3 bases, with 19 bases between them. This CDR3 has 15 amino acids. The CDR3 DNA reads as TGTGCCTCTGCTCCCGCAACGGCATACACCGGGGAGCTGTTTTTT. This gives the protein CASAPATAYTGELFF. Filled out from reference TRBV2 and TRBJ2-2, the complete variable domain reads EPEVTQTPSHQVTQMGQEVILRCVPISNHLYFYWYRQILGQKVEFLVSFYNNEISEKSEIFDDQFSVERPDGSNFTLKIRSTKLEDSAMYFCASAPATAYTGELFFGEGSRLTVL.

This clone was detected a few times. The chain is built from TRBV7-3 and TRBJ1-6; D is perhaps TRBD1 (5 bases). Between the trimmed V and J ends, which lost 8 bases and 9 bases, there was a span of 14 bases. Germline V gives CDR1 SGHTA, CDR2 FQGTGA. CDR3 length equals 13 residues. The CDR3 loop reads CASSRGQGSPLHF. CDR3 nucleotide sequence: TGTGCCAGCTCGCGGGGTCAGGGTTCACCCCTCCACTTT.

CDR3 coding DNA: TGTGCCAGCAGGGCCCCGGGGACAGGAGGCACGCAGTATTTT. Protein product: CASRAPGTGGTQYF. The chain is built from TRBV6-5 and TRBJ2-3, with 8 bases identical to TRBD1. The CDR3 has 14 residues. The V gene end was trimmed by 6 bases and the J gene end by 9 bases; junction bases not matched to a gene: 11. CDR1 and CDR2 from the germline V gene are MNHEY and SVGAGI.

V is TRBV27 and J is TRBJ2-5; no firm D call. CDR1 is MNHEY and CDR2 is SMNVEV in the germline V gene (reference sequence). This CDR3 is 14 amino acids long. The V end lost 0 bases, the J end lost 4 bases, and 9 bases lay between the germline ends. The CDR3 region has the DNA TGTGCCAGCAGTTTATCATCCCCACCAGAGACCCAGTACTTC. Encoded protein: CASSLSSPPETQYF.

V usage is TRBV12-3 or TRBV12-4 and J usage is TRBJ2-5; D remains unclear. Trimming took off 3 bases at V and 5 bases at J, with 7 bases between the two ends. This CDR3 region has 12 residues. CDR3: CASSFAVETQYF. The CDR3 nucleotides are TGTGCCAGCAGTTTTGCGGTCGAGACCCAGTACTTC.

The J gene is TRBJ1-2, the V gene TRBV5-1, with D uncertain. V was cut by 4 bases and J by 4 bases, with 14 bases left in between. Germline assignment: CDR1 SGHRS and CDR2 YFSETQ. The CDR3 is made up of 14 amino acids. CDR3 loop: CASSRLDEGYGYTF. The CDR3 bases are TGCGCCAGCAGCCGCCTAGATGAGGGCTATGGCTACACCTTC.

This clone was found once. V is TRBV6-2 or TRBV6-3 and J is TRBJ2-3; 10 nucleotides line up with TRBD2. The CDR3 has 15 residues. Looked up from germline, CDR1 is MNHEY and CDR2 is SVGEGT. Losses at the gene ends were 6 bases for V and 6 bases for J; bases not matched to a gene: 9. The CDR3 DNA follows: TGTGCCAGCAGCGAAAGCGGGGGGGCCGTGGATACGCAGTATTTT. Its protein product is CASSESGGAVDTQYF.

The CDR3 loop reads CASSESPVKLFF. DNA for the CDR3: TGCGCCAGCAGCGAAAGCCCGGTAAAACTGTTTTTT. J is TRBJ1-4 and V is TRBV4-1; D remains ambiguous. V was clipped by 5 bases and J by 10 bases, with 11 bases between them. Germline loops: CDR1 MGHRA, CDR2 YSYEKL. This CDR3 has 12 residues.

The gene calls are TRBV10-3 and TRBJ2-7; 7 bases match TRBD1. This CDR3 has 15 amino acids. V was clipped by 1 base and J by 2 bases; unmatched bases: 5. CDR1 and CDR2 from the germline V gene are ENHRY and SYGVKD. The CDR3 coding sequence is TGTGCCATCAGTGAGTACCAAACAGGGGCCTACGAGCAGTACTTC. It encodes CAISEYQTGAYEQYF.

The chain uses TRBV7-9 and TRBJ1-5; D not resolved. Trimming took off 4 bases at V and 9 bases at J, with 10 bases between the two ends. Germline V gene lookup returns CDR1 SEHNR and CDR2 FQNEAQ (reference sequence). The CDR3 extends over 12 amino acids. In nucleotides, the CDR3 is TGTGCCAGCAGCTCGCGGGAGTGGCCCCAGCATTTT. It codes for CASSSREWPQHF.

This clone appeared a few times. CDR3 sequence reads: CASSLDGTVYGYTF. The DNA of the CDR3 is TGCGCCAGCAGCTTGGATGGGACGGTTTATGGCTACACCTTC. The chain is built from TRBV5-1 and TRBJ1-2, with D perhaps TRBD1 (5 bases). Per germline, CDR1 SGHRS and CDR2 YFSETQ. The CDR3 spans 14 residues. The V end lost 0 bases, the J end lost 5 bases, and 11 bases lay between the germline ends. Looking up the rest from reference TRBV5-1 and TRBJ1-2 gives the full variable domain: KAGVTQTPRYLIKTRGQQVTLSCSPISGHRSVSWYQQTPGQGLQFLFEYFSETQRNKGNFPGRFSGRQFSNSRSEMNVSTLELGDSALYLCASSLDGTVYGYTFGSGTRLTVV.

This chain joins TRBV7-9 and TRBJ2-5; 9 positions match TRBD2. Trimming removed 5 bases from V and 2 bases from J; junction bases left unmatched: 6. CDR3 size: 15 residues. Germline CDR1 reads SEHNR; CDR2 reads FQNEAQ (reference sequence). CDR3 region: CASSPVSGGQETQYF. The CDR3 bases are TGTGCCAGCAGCCCAGTCAGCGGGGGGCAAGAGACCCAGTACTTC.

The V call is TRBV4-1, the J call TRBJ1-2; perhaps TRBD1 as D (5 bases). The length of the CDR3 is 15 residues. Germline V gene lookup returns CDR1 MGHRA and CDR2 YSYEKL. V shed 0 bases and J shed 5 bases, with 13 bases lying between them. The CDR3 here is CASSQDEGVEYGYTF. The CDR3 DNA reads TGCGCCAGCAGCCAAGATGAAGGGGTAGAGTATGGCTACACCTTC.

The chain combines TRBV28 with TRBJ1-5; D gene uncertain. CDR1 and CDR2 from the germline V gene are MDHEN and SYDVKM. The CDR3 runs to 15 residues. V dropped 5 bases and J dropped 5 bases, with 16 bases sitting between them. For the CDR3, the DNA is TGTGCCAGCAGTAGGGCGGGAGTTGGCCATCAGCCCCAGCATTTT. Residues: CASSRAGVGHQPQHF.

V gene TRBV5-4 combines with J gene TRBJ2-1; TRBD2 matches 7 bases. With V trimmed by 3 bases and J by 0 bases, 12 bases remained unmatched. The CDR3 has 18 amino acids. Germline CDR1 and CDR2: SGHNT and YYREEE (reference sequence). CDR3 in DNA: TGTGCCAGCAGCTCGGGAGGCGCACTAGCGAGCTCCTACAATGAGCAGTTCTTC. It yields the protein CASSSGGALASSYNEQFF.

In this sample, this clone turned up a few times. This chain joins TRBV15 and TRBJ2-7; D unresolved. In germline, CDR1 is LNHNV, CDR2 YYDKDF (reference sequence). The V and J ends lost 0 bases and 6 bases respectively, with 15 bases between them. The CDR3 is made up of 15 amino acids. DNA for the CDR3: TGTGCCACCAGCAGAGATAAGGGTGTAACTGGCGAGCAGTACTTC. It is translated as CATSRDKGVTGEQYF.